This T cell receptor beta chain emerged from a study of cytomegalovirus exposure and HLA in healthy donors. Both 60 Vbeta primers and 13 Jbeta primers went into the PCR. Sequenced by immunoSEQ multiplex PCR; TCRdb stores in-frame clones only, minus some. The sample yields over 110,000 clones, around 78% seen once. V was cut by 4 bases and J by 3 bases, with 9 bases left in between. This CDR3 contains 13 residues. Per the germline V gene, CDR1 is SGHNT and CDR2 is YYREEE (reference sequence). Overall study results and limits: In a later analysis, V- and J-gene trimming of beta chains associated with a DCLRE1C missense variant, replicated independently. For most TCR beta V segments, an earlier analysis put the productive rate at about 90% or about 30% of the time. According to a later analysis, donors in an Asian-associated ancestry cluster reportedly had fewer N-insertions than the roughly 630-donor mean. When the data were analyzed later, several of the most significant clusters appeared to be linked to common viral pathogens.

Remarks on this clone: Its antigen is still unknown.

The sequenced material came from PBMCs. The receptor's source is a woman in her thirties or forties in good health and CMV-seropositive. The chain links TRBV5-4 to TRBJ2-3; unclear D gene. CDR3 DNA sequence: TGTGCCAGCAGCCCGTCAGGTACAGATACGCAGTATTTT. Its translation is CASSPSGTDTQYF. Looking up the rest from reference TRBV5-4 and TRBJ2-3 gives the full variable domain: ETGVTQSPTHLIKTRGQQVTLRCSSQSGHNTVSWYQQALGQGPQFIFQYYREEENGRGNFPPRFSGLQFPNYSSELNVNALELDDSALYLCASSPSGTDTQYFGPGTRLTVL.